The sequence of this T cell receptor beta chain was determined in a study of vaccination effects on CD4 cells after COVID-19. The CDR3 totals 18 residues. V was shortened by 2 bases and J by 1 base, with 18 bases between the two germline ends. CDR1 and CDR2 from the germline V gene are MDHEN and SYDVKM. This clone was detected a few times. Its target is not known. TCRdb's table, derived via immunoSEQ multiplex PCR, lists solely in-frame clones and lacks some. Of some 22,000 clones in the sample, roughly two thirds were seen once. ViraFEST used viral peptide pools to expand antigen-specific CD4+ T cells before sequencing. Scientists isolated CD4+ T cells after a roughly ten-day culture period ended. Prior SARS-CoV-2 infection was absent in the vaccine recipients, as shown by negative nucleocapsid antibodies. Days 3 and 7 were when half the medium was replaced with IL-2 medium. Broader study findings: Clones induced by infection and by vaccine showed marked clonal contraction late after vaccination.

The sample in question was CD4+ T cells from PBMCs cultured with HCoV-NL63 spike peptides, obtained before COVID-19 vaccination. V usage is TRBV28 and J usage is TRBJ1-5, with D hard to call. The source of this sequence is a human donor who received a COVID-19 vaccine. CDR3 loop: CASSLGRVPRASNQPQHF. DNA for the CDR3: TGTGCCAGCAGTTTAGGGAGGGTCCCGAGGGCGAGCAATCAGCCCCAGCATTTT.